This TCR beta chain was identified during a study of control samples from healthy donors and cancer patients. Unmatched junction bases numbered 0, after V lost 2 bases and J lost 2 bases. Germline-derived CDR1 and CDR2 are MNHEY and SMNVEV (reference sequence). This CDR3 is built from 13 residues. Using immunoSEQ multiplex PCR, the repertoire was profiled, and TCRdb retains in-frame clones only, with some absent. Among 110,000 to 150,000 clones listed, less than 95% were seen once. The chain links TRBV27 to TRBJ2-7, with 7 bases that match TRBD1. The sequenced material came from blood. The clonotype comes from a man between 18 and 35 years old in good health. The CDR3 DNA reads TGTGCCAGCAGTTTAAGGGGGCCCTACGAGCAGTACTTC. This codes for CASSLRGPYEQYF.